The 18 T cell receptor beta chains in this list originate from one sample, sequenced in a study of shared clonotypes between healthy human individuals. Sequencing was performed with immunoSEQ multiplex PCR; in TCRdb, only in-frame clones are kept and a portion is missing. The sample lists around 2,000,000 clones; roughly 94% were seen once. Material for sequencing was naive CD4+ T cells sorted from blood. The subset denotes: CD45RA+ positively selected. All receptors come from a young man in good health.

This clone was detected once. The same CDR3 also results from other DNA sequences found in this sample. V and J are TRBV7-9 and TRBJ2-3; D uncertain. The CDR3 has 12 residues. Trimming removed 1 base from V and 5 bases from J, with 4 bases in between. Germline V CDR1 and CDR2: SEHNR, FQNEAQ (reference sequence). The chain's CDR3 is CASSLELDTQYF. The CDR3 bases are TGTGCCAGCAGCTTAGAGTTAGATACGCAGTATTTT.

In DNA form, the CDR3 reads TGTGCCAGCATCCCGGGTCCCCGCGAGGGAATCTCCTACGAGCAGTACTTC. It specifies CASIPGPREGISYEQYF. The chain joins TRBV11-3 to TRBJ2-7; D perhaps matches TRBD2 (5 bases). This CDR3 is built from 17 residues. The V gene's germline CDR1 is SGHNT and CDR2 YENEEA. Trimming took 7 bases from V and 0 from J, leaving 22 bases between them.

The V call is TRBV5-1, the J call TRBJ2-1, with 8 bases identical to TRBD1. The germline CDR1 and CDR2 sequences are SGHRS and YFSETQ. The CDR3 sequence is 15 residues long. After removal of 2 bases from V and 2 bases from J, the junction contained 3 bases not matched to a gene. The CDR3 spells CASSLGDRTYNEQFF. The DNA for the CDR3 is TGCGCCAGCAGCTTAGGGGACAGGACCTACAATGAGCAGTTCTTC.

The chain carries TRBV10-2 and TRBJ2-7; 12 bases are a match to TRBD2. Looked up from germline, CDR1 is WSHSY and CDR2 is SAAADI. The length of the CDR3 is 16 residues. The V gene end was trimmed by 6 bases and the J gene end by 3 bases; junction bases not matched to a gene: 9. DNA for the CDR3: TGCGCCAGCAGGAAGTCTAGCGGGGGGGCACACTACGAGCAGTACTTC. Protein sequence: CASRKSSGGAHYEQYF.

As for this clone: This same CDR3 is encoded by further DNA sequences in the sample. The chain recombines TRBV5-1 with TRBJ2-7; perhaps TRBD1 as D (6 bases). The germline V gene has CDR1 SGHRS and CDR2 YFSETQ. The CDR3 contains 13 residues. The V end was cut by 1 base, the J end by 2 bases, with 7 bases between. CDR3 sequence (DNA): TGCGCCAGCAGCTTGACAGGGACCTACGAGCAGTACTTC. It specifies CASSLTGTYEQYF.

This chain connects TRBV25-1 to TRBJ2-6; D is unclear. The length of the CDR3 is 17 residues. Germline V lookup: CDR1 MGHDK, CDR2 SYGVNS. Trimming left V 4 bases short and J 0 bases short, with 13 bases between. The CDR3 DNA reads TGTGCCAGCAGTGGAGAAACAAGATCCTCTGGGGCCAACGTCCTGACTTTC. Protein product: CASSGETRSSGANVLTF.

V and J are TRBV28 and TRBJ1-1; weak D call: TRBD1 (5 bases). In germline, CDR1 is MDHEN, CDR2 SYDVKM. V lost 5 bases, J lost 1 base, and 17 bases lay in between. This CDR3 spans 16 amino acids. The CDR3 loop is CASSTSRPGQNTEAFF. The CDR3 DNA sequence: TGTGCCAGCAGTACCTCCCGACCAGGGCAGAACACTGAAGCTTTCTTT.

The rearrangement links TRBV25-1 to TRBJ1-3; the D is unclear. CDR3 size: 13 residues. Deletions cut 7 bases from V and 3 bases from J, with 10 bases between. In germline, CDR1 is MGHDK, CDR2 SYGVNS. The CDR3 DNA follows: TGTGCCAGCAAGGGTCTCGTTGGAAACACCATATATTTT. It encodes CASKGLVGNTIYF.

The rearrangement links TRBV5-1 to TRBJ2-3; 7 nucleotides match TRBD1. Germline V gives CDR1 SGHRS, CDR2 YFSETQ. CDR3 size: 15 residues. V shed 1 base, J shed 1 base, and the junction held 3 bases outside the gene matches. CDR3 residues: CASSLQGVGTDTQYF. The CDR3 DNA is TGCGCCAGCAGCTTGCAGGGGGTAGGCACAGATACGCAGTATTTT.

The chain joins TRBV28 to TRBJ1-2; tentatively, D is TRBD1 (6 bases). V shed 4 bases and J shed 3 bases, with 21 bases lying between them. Germline V gene sequence: CDR1 MDHEN, CDR2 SYDVKM. CDR3 length: 17 amino acids. The CDR3 protein is CASSSFGRDKVYYGYTF. Here the CDR3 DNA reads TGTGCCAGCAGTTCGTTCGGGCGGGACAAGGTTTACTATGGCTACACCTTC.

The CDR3 loop reads CAFTGDPNQPQHF. The CDR3 nucleotides read TGTGCCTTCACCGGTGACCCCAATCAGCCCCAGCATTTT. The chain recombines TRBV30 with TRBJ1-5; no clear D gene. Trimming cost V 7 bases and J 3 bases, with 13 bases left between them. The CDR3 contains 13 residues. Germline-derived CDR1 and CDR2 are GTSNPN and SVGIG (reference sequence).

The rearrangement uses TRBV7-2 and TRBJ2-3; 7 nucleotides agree with TRBD2. CDR3 size: 19 residues. CDR1 is SGHTA, CDR2 FQGNSA, per germline. V was clipped by 5 bases and J by 0 bases; unmatched bases: 17. CDR3 protein: CASSPRKAGDVISTDTQYF. As DNA, the CDR3 is TGTGCCAGCAGCCCCCGGAAGGCGGGGGACGTTATTAGCACAGATACGCAGTATTTT.

This chain uses TRBV6-1 with TRBJ2-5; the match to TRBD1 covers 9 bases. The V gene end was trimmed by 11 bases and the J gene end by 5 bases; junction bases not matched to a gene: 15. The CDR3 is 15 residues long. Looked up from germline, CDR1 is MNHNS and CDR2 is SASEGT. DNA for the CDR3: TGTGCCTGGGGGGAAGGACAGGGGCCTCGGGAGACCCAGTACTTC. Protein product: CAWGEGQGPRETQYF.

The chain uses TRBV15 and TRBJ2-1, with D perhaps matching TRBD2 (7 bases). V gave up 0 bases and J gave up 5 bases, with 23 bases separating them. This CDR3 comprises 19 residues. Germline V CDR1 and CDR2: LNHNV, YYDKDF (reference sequence). CDR3 nucleotides: TGTGCCACCAGCAGAGATAGGGGGGGGGCCCCCAGGCTCAACAATGAGCAGTTCTTC. It translates to CATSRDRGGAPRLNNEQFF. The entire variable domain, with the rest obtained from reference TRBV15 and TRBJ2-1, is as follows: DAMVIQNPRYQVTQFGKPVTLSCSQTLNHNVMYWYQQKSSQAPKLLFHYYDKDFNNEADTPDNFQSRRPNTSFCFLDIRSPGLGDTAMYLCATSRDRGGAPRLNNEQFFGPGTRLTVL.

This clone was counted a single time. V and J are TRBV18 and TRBJ2-3; D unclear. Germline V lookup: CDR1 KGHSH, CDR2 LQKENI. The V end was cut by 2 bases, the J end by 5 bases, with 11 bases between. The CDR3 has 14 amino acids. The chain's CDR3 is CASSPEASGDTQYF. CDR3 coding DNA: TGTGCCAGCTCACCAGAAGCCTCGGGAGATACGCAGTATTTT.

J is TRBJ1-6 and V is TRBV28, with D tentatively TRBD1 (6 bases). V was shortened by 5 bases and J by 5 bases, with 13 bases between the two germline ends. Looked up from germline, CDR1 is MDHEN and CDR2 is SYDVKM. The CDR3 has 15 residues. In DNA, the CDR3 is TGTGCCAGCAGTGTAGGGGGAGCAAATAATTCACCCCTCCACTTT. This gives the protein CASSVGGANNSPLHF. The full variable domain, with the rest looked up from reference TRBV28 and TRBJ1-6, is DVKVTQSSRYLVKRTGEKVFLECVQDMDHENMFWYRQDPGLGLRLIYFSYDVKMKEKGDIPEGYSVSREKKERFSLILESASTNQTSMYLCASSVGGANNSPLHFGNGTRLTVT.

The rearrangement uses TRBV27 and TRBJ2-5; the D is unclear. Germline CDR1 and CDR2: MNHEY and SMNVEV (reference sequence). This CDR3 has 15 amino acids. The V gene lost 5 bases and the J gene lost 1 base, with 14 bases spanning the gap. The CDR3 spells CASSPSSMGQETQYF. Here the CDR3 DNA reads TGTGCCAGCAGTCCCTCTTCTATGGGCCAAGAGACCCAGTACTTC.

J is TRBJ1-2 and V is TRBV6-5, with D hard to call. Trimming removed 4 bases from V and 5 bases from J, with 11 bases in between. The CDR3 is made up of 13 amino acids. CDR1 MNHEY and CDR2 SVGAGI come from the germline V gene. The CDR3 DNA sequence: TGTGCCAGCAGTTCGGACCCTTATTATGGCTACACCTTC. This sequence encodes CASSSDPYYGYTF.